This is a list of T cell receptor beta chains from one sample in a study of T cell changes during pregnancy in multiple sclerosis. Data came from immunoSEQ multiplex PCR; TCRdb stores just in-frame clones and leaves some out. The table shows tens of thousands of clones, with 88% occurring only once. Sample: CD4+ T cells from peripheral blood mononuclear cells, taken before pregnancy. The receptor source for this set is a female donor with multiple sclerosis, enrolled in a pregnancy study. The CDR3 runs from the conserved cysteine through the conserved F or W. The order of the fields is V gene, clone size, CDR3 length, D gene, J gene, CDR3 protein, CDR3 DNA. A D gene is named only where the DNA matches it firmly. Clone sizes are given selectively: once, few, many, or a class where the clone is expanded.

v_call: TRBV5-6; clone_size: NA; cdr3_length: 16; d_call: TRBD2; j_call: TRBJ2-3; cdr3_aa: CASSVGTSGSRGTQYF; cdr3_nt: TGTGCCAGCAGCGTGGGGACTAGCGGGAGTAGGGGTACGCAGTATTTT
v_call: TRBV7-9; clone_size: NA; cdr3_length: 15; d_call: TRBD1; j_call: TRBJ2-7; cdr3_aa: CASSLDRGTSYEQYF; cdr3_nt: TGTGCCAGCAGCTTAGACAGGGGGACGTCCTACGAGCAGTACTTC
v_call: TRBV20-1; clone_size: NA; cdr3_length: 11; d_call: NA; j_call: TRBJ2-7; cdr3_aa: CSARTGAEQYF; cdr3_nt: TGCAGTGCACGAACAGGAGCCGAGCAGTACTTC
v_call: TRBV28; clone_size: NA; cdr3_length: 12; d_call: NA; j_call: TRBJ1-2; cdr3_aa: CASSTGGLGYTF; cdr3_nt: TGTGCCAGCAGTACGGGGGGGTTGGGCTACACCTTC
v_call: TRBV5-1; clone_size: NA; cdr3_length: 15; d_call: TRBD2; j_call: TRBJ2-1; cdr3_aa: CASSLGTSAYNEQFF; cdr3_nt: TGCGCCAGCAGCTTAGGGACTAGCGCTTACAATGAGCAGTTCTTC
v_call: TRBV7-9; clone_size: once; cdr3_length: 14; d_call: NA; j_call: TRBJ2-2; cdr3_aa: CASSLSGDTGELFF; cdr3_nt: TGTGCCAGCAGCTTATCAGGGGACACCGGGGAGCTGTTTTTT
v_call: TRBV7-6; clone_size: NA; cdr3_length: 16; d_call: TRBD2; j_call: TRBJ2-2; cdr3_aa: CASSWVLSGRDGELFF; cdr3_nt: TGTGCCAGCAGCTGGGTTTTAAGCGGGAGAGACGGGGAGCTGTTTTTT
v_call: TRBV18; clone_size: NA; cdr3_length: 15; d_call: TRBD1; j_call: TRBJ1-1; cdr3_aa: CASSLSDRKNTEAFF; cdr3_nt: TGTGCCAGCTCACTGTCGGACAGGAAGAACACTGAAGCTTTCTTT
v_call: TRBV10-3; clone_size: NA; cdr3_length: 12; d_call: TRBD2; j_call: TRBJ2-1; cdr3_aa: CAISTPGTSQFF; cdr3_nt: TGTGCCATCAGTACGCCCGGGACTAGTCAGTTCTTC
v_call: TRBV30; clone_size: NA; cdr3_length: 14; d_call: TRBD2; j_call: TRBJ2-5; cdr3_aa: CACLLAGGQETQYF; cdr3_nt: TGTGCCTGCCTACTAGCGGGAGGACAAGAGACCCAGTACTTC
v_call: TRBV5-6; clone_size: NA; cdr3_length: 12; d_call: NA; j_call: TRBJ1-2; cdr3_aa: CASSLQERGYTF; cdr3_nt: TGTGCCAGCAGCTTACAGGAGAGGGGCTACACCTTC
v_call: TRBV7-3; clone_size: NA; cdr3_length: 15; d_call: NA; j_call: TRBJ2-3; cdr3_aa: CASSLAPGSTDTQYF; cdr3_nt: TGTGCCAGCAGCTTAGCTCCAGGGAGCACAGATACGCAGTATTTT
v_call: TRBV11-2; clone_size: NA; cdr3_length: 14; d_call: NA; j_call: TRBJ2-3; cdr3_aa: CASSYPTSTDTQYF; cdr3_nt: TGTGCCAGCAGTTATCCGACTAGCACAGATACGCAGTATTTT
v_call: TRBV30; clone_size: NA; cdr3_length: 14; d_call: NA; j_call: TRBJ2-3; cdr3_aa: CAWSKGGGTDTQYF; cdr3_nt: TGTGCCTGGAGTAAAGGGGGAGGGACAGATACGCAGTATTTT
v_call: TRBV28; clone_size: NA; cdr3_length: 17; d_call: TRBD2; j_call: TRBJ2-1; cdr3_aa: CASSSGTSGGANNEQFF; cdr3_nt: TGTGCCAGCAGTTCTGGGACTAGCGGGGGGGCAAACAATGAGCAGTTCTTC
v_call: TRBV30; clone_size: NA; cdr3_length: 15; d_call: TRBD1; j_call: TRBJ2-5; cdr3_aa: CAWTRVRGLEETQYF; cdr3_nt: TGTGCCTGGACTCGGGTCAGGGGGTTGGAAGAGACCCAGTACTTC
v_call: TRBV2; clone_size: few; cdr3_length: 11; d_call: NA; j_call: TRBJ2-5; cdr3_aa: CARGTPETQYF; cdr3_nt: TGTGCCAGGGGGACTCCAGAGACCCAGTACTTC
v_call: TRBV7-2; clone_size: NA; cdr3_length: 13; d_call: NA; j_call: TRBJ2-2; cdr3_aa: CASSFLPTGELFF; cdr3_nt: TGTGCCAGCAGCTTTCTACCCACCGGGGAGCTGTTTTTT
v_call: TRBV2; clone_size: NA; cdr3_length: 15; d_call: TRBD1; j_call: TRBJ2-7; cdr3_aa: CASSVQTGGSYEQYF; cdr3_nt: TGTGCCAGCAGTGTACAGACAGGGGGCTCCTACGAGCAGTACTTC
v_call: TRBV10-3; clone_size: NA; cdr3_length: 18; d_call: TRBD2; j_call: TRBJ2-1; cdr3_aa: CATATSGNTPSSYNEQFF; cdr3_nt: TGTGCCACCGCGACTAGCGGGAACACACCGAGCTCCTACAATGAGCAGTTCTTC
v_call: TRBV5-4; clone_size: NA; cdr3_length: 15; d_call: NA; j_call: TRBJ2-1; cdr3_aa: CASSPEGGTSFEQFF; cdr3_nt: TGTGCCAGCAGCCCAGAAGGTGGGACATCCTTTGAGCAGTTCTTC
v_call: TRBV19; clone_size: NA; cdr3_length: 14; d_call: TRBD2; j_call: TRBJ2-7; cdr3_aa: CASSAGRREYEQYF; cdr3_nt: TGTGCCAGTAGTGCCGGACGGCGGGAGTACGAGCAGTACTTC
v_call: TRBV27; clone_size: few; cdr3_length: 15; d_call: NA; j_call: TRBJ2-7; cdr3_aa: CASSSPGTQGREQYF; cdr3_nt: TGTGCCAGCAGTTCACCCGGGACACAAGGTCGCGAGCAGTACTTC
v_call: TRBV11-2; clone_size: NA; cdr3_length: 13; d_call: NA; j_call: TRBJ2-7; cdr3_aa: CASSQRALYEQYF; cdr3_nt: TGTGCCAGCAGCCAGCGGGCACTCTACGAGCAGTACTTC
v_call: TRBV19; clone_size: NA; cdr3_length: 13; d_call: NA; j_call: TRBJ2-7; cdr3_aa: CASSMSGTPEQYF; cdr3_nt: TGTGCCAGTAGTATGTCCGGGACACCCGAGCAGTACTTC
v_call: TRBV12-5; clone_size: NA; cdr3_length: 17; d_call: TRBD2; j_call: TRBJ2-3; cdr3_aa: CASGLTNLAGHTDTQYF; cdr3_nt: TGTGCTAGTGGTTTGACTAATCTAGCGGGGCACACAGATACGCAGTATTTT
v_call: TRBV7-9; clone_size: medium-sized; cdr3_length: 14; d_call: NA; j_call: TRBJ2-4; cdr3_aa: CASSWPTGKNIQYF; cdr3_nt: TGTGCCAGCAGCTGGCCGACAGGCAAAAACATTCAGTACTTC
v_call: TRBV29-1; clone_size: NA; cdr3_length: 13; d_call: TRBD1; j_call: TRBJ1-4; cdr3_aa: CSVYGTGGEKLFF; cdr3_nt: TGCAGCGTTTACGGGACAGGGGGTGAAAAACTGTTTTTT
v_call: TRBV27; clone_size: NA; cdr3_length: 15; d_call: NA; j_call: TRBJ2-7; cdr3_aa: CASSPRGISSYEQYF; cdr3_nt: TGTGCCAGCAGTCCCCGAGGGATCAGCTCCTACGAGCAGTACTTC
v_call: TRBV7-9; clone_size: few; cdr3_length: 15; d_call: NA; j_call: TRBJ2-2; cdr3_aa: CASSLVAVNTGELFF; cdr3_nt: TGTGCCAGTTCGTTGGTAGCGGTAAACACCGGGGAGCTGTTTTTT
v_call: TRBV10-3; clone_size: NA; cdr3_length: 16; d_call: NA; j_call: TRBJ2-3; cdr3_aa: CAISRGTEGSTDTQYF; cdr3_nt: TGTGCCATCAGCCGGGGGACAGAAGGTAGCACAGATACGCAGTATTTT
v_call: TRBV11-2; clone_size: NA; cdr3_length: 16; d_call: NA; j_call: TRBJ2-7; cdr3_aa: CASSLESSLLIYEQYF; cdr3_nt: TGTGCCAGCAGCTTAGAGTCTAGCCTACTGATCTACGAGCAGTACTTC
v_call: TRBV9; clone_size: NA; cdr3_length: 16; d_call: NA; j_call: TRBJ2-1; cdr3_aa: CASSVVDRPFYNEQFF; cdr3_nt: TGTGCCAGCAGCGTAGTTGACAGGCCCTTCTACAATGAGCAGTTCTTC